A selection of T cell receptor beta chains follows, all from one sample in a study of T cells in pancreatic ductal adenocarcinoma. Measured with immunoSEQ multiplex PCR; TCRdb has only the in-frame clones, and not every one. This table has more than 15,000 clones, about nine tenths appearing once. Sequencing input: PBMCs. These receptors were taken from a human donor with pancreatic ductal adenocarcinoma. Each CDR3 is given with its conserved first and last residue. A D gene is named only where the DNA matches it firmly.

J gene	CDR3 length	V gene	D gene	CDR3 protein
TRBJ2-7	11	TRBV2	NA	CASSVTGEQYF
TRBJ1-6	18	TRBV5-1	NA	CASSGESGGRSYNSPLHF
TRBJ1-5	17	TRBV5-1	NA	CASSLNPAGSSNQPQHF
TRBJ1-2	12	TRBV28	TRBD1	CASGTGDYGYTF
TRBJ1-2	14	TRBV5-1	NA	CASSLAEGNYGYTF
TRBJ1-1	14	TRBV7-3	NA	CASTWGVWYTEAFF
TRBJ1-4	15	TRBV28	NA	CASRALGQVGGKLFF
TRBJ1-2	13	TRBV6-5	NA	CASSTGTSYGYTF
TRBJ2-3	15	TRBV4-3	NA	CASSQEGRAKDTQYF
TRBJ2-1	15	TRBV5-4	TRBD1	CASSLDRGTYNEQFF
TRBJ1-4	13	TRBV18	NA	CASSPPMNEKLFF
TRBJ1-3	13	TRBV19	NA	CASRWGPGNTIYF
TRBJ2-7	15	TRBV5-6	NA	CATSFRGKNSYEQYF
TRBJ1-5	14	TRBV6-5	TRBD1	CATGGQGRNQPQHF
TRBJ2-5	14	TRBV15	NA	CATSRAGDQETQYF
TRBJ1-4	13	TRBV2	NA	CASSDTTNEKLFF
TRBJ2-3	14	TRBV4-3	NA	CASSQILLTDTQYF
TRBJ2-6	15	TRBV6-1	NA	CASALQGPGANVLTF
TRBJ1-1	13	TRBV18	NA	CASSPRDNTEAFF
TRBJ2-3	14	TRBV5-1	NA	CASSPQGGEDTQYF